This TCR beta chain is drawn from a study of blood T cell repertoires in COVID-19. Study as a whole: The United States, Italy and Spain supplied acute and convalescent COVID-19 samples. Sources were T cells, B-cell-depleted T cells, or PBMCs; the material itself was cDNA or gDNA.

As originally analysed: Amplifying reference gene primers gave estimates of nucleated cell counts. The assay was immunoSEQ multiplex PCR, and TCRdb's table has in-frame clones only and misses some. That table is the source of V, J and clone size, and D and trimming were worked out from the DNA. The data show about 160,000 clones, roughly nine tenths seen once. Trimming removed 3 bases at V and 1 base at J, with 9 bases between. The CDR3 has 14 amino acids. CDR1 and CDR2 from the germline V gene are SGDLS and YYNGEE. Seattle participants joined during active infection and were tracked over time. The rearrangement links TRBV9 to TRBJ2-3; weak D call: TRBD1 (6 bases). The TCR originated in a man aged 18-30 years with COVID-19, enrolled during active disease. The specimen sequenced was peripheral blood. Written as DNA, the CDR3 is TGTGCCAGCAGCGCTAACAGGGGCACAGATACGCAGTATTTT. This codes for CASSANRGTDTQYF.